This entry describes one T cell receptor (beta chain). Its antigen is still unknown. Assay used: immunoSEQ multiplex PCR; TCRdb lists only in-frame clones, some missing. This table has under 20,000 clones, 79% appearing once. If patients had autoimmune disease history or systemic immunosuppression, they were excluded. Blood samples were obtained at baseline, cycle 4 day 1, and cycle 7 day 1. The data were obtained in a study of OX40 agonist ivuxolimab in advanced cancers. Whole-study context: The dose-escalation cohort was around 83% male, with a mean age of 60 years, ranging about 23 to 90. Study-wide findings and caveats: Among the lowest peripheral clonal expansion occurred in 0.1-3.0 mg/kg partial responders.

The CDR3 is made up of 13 amino acids. CDR1 MNHEY and CDR2 SVGAGI come from the germline V gene. The V end lost 2 bases, the J end lost 6 bases, and 10 bases lay between the germline ends. The genes are TRBV6-5 and TRBJ1-1; TRBD1 might be the D (5 bases). The receptor was derived from an adult with an advanced solid tumor such as melanoma, head and neck, liver or kidney cancer. Sequenced material: CD4+ or CD8+ T cells sorted from blood, taken in a trial of the OX40 agonist ivuxolimab. The CDR3 DNA reads TGTGCCAGCAGTTACAGTTCAGGGTCTGAAGCTTTCTTT. Translating gives CASSYSSGSEAFF.